This entry lists 29 T cell receptor beta chains sequenced from one sample in a study of blood T cells in healthy people across ages. The second PCR ran roughly 6 to 11 cycles with a sample-barcoded 5' primer and J-beta primers. TCRdb re-called the 5' RACE reads with MiXCR, one entry per CDR3 protein. Found here are about a million distinct CDR3 sequences, 30% to 40% of them singletons; the top ten hold about an eighth. The sample consisted of blood. These receptors all stem from a man younger than 35 in good health.

This clonotype was seen ten or more times. V is TRBV7-7 and J is TRBJ2-3; the D gene is possibly TRBD2 (6 bases). The V end was cut by 3 bases, the J end by 5 bases, with 9 bases between. CDR3 length: 13 residues. Germline CDR1 SSHAT, CDR2 FNYEAQ (reference sequence). The CDR3: CASSFGREDTQYF. DNA for the CDR3: TGTGCCAGCAGCTTTGGGCGGGAAGATACGCAGTATTTT.

The rearrangement uses TRBV12-3 or TRBV12-4 and TRBJ2-5; D is perhaps TRBD2 (7 bases). V was trimmed by 7 bases and J by 2 bases, leaving 14 bases between them. The CDR3 totals 14 residues. Written as DNA, the CDR3 is TGTGCCAGCAAAAGGGGGGGAGTACAAGAGACCCAGTACTTC. Its translation: CASKRGGVQETQYF.

The chain is built from TRBV12-3 or TRBV12-4 and TRBJ1-4, with TRBD1 matching over 12 bases. The CDR3 has 14 amino acids. V was pared by 6 bases and J by 8 bases, with 4 bases of the junction left unmatched. The CDR3 here is CASRPGQGAEKLFF. The CDR3 coding sequence is TGTGCCAGCAGGCCGGGACAGGGGGCCGAAAAACTGTTTTTT.

As to this clonotype: This may arise from a read error, as a much more abundant clone is one base away. This sequence joins TRBV7-2 and TRBJ2-4; 7 bases line up with TRBD2. TRBJ2-5 explains the end of the DNA better; the J call may be wrong. The germline CDR1 and CDR2 sequences are SGHTA and FQGNSA. The CDR3 loop spans 14 amino acids. The CDR3 here is CASSFYAGDGTQYF. The CDR3 coding sequence is TGTGCCAGCAGTTTTTACGCGGGGGACGGGACCCAGTACTTC.

The chain combines TRBV4-1 with TRBJ1-1; a weak D match, TRBD1 (5 bases). The germline V and J ends were trimmed by 1 base and 0 bases, with 15 bases remaining between them. Germline CDR1 reads MGHRA; CDR2 reads YSYEKL. The CDR3 is 17 amino acids. The DNA of the CDR3 is TGCGCCAGCAGCCAAGGAGTTGGGGGAGGGTTGAACACTGAAGCTTTCTTT. This translates into CASSQGVGGGLNTEAFF.

The chain employs TRBV12-3 or TRBV12-4 and TRBJ1-6; D possibly corresponds to TRBD1 (5 bases). The CDR3 extends over 14 amino acids. Trimming stripped 3 bases from V and 6 bases from J, with 9 bases between. DNA for the CDR3: TGTGCCAGCAGTTTGGGGCCAGGTAATTCACCCCTCCACTTT. Translated: CASSLGPGNSPLHF.

The V gene is TRBV5-1, the J gene TRBJ2-3, with D possibly being TRBD1 (5 bases). The CDR3 contains 15 residues. Trimming removed 0 bases at V and 3 bases at J, with 11 bases between. Per the germline V gene, CDR1 is SGHRS and CDR2 is YFSETQ. Here the CDR3 DNA reads TGCGCCAGCAGCTTGGTAGGGGAACGGACAGATACGCAGTATTTT. As protein: CASSLVGERTDTQYF.

CDR3: CAISESLAGDAYNEQFF. In DNA, the CDR3 is TGTGCCATCAGTGAGTCACTAGCGGGGGACGCCTACAATGAGCAGTTCTTC. The V call is TRBV10-3, the J call TRBJ2-1, with 11 bases fitting TRBD2. The CDR3 runs 17 residues. V lost 0 bases and J lost 2; bases outside the gene matches: 3. The germline V gene encodes CDR1 ENHRY and CDR2 SYGVKD.

The chain is built from TRBV12-3 or TRBV12-4 and TRBJ2-1; 10 bases agree with TRBD2. This CDR3 is 18 amino acids long. Unmatched junction bases numbered 11, after V lost 5 bases and J lost 1 base. The CDR3 DNA reads TGTGCCAGCAGTCCAGCCGGGACTAGCGTAAGATCCTACAATGAGCAGTTCTTC. Protein sequence: CASSPAGTSVRSYNEQFF.

This clonotype was detected a few times. The rearrangement joins TRBV5-1 to TRBJ2-3; 9 nucleotides align to TRBD2. V shed 1 base and J 0 bases; nucleotides not matched to a gene: 6. From germline, CDR1 is SGHRS and CDR2 YFSETQ. This CDR3 has 17 residues. The CDR3 here is CASSLSGRGGSTDTQYF. The CDR3 bases are TGCGCCAGCAGCTTGTCTGGGCGGGGGGGAAGCACAGATACGCAGTATTTT. Variable domain in full (rest from reference TRBV5-1 and TRBJ2-3): KAGVTQTPRYLIKTRGQQVTLSCSPISGHRSVSWYQQTPGQGLQFLFEYFSETQRNKGNFPGRFSGRQFSNSRSEMNVSTLELGDSALYLCASSLSGRGGSTDTQYFGPGTRLTVL.

This clonotype was detected a few times. The genes are TRBV7-9 and TRBJ2-3; perhaps TRBD1 as D (6 bases). Germline V gene sequence: CDR1 SEHNR, CDR2 FQNEAQ (reference sequence). The CDR3 runs 17 residues. V was clipped by 5 bases and J by 6 bases, with 24 bases between them. This CDR3 reads CASSTHRVEFEGDTQYF. DNA for the CDR3: TGTGCCAGCAGCACCCACAGGGTCGAGTTCGAAGGGGATACGCAGTATTTT.

The chain's CDR3 is CASSFGDRDGDEQFF. DNA of the CDR3: TGCGCCAGCAGCTTCGGGGATCGGGATGGCGATGAGCAGTTCTTC. This rearrangement joins TRBV4-1 to TRBJ2-1; weak D call: TRBD2 (5 bases). Trimming removed 5 bases at V and 8 bases at J, with 19 bases between. The CDR3 consists of 15 residues. The germline CDR1 and CDR2 sequences are MGHRA and YSYEKL.

V is TRBV27 and J is TRBJ2-2; TRBD1 matches at 7 bases. CDR3 length: 14 residues. Germline V gene data show CDR1 as MNHEY and CDR2 as SMNVEV (reference sequence). Trimming removed 5 bases from V and 5 bases from J; junction bases left unmatched: 5. As DNA, the CDR3 is TGTGCCAGCAGTAATACAGGGGTAACCGGGGAGCTGTTTTTT. This encodes CASSNTGVTGELFF.

This clonotype came up a few times. The genes are TRBV12-3 or TRBV12-4 and TRBJ2-5; D may correspond to TRBD1 or TRBD2 (5 bases each). V gave up 5 bases and J gave up 7 bases, with 14 bases separating them. CDR3 length: 13 residues. CDR3 sequence (DNA): TGTGCCAGCAGTGAGGGGATAGAGGGGACCCAGTACTTC. Its translation: CASSEGIEGTQYF.

This clonotype occurred a few times. The chain employs TRBV20-1 and TRBJ1-5; 9 positions match TRBD1. The germline CDR1 and CDR2 sequences are DFQATT and SNEGSKA (reference sequence). The CDR3 covers 10 residues. The CDR3 region is CGTGSQPQHF. CDR3 in DNA: TGCGGGACAGGGTCTCAGCCCCAGCATTTT.

The rearrangement joins TRBV6-6 to TRBJ1-4; D not resolved. The CDR3 consists of 12 residues. Germline loops: CDR1 MNHNY, CDR2 SVGAGI (reference sequence). With 6 bases removed from V and 13 bases from J, the gap between germline ends came to 15 bases. In DNA, the CDR3 is TGTGCCAGCAGCCTCGGCTCAAGTGGACTGTTTTTT. Translation: CASSLGSSGLFF.

This clonotype was counted between two and nine times. J is TRBJ1-2 and V is TRBV12-3 or TRBV12-4; possible D gene TRBD1, 5 bases. V was cut by 7 bases and J by 0 bases, with 12 bases left in between. The CDR3 runs 14 residues. This chain's CDR3 is CASTYRSPNYGYTF. CDR3 nucleotide sequence: TGTGCCAGCACCTACAGGAGCCCTAACTATGGCTACACCTTC.

The rearrangement links TRBV12-3 or TRBV12-4 to TRBJ1-6; a possible D gene is TRBD1 (5 bases). The CDR3 totals 16 residues. The V end was cut by 7 bases, the J end by 5 bases, with 18 bases between. CDR3 in DNA: TGTGCCAGCAAAACAGGTTGGGGCCCCAATAATTCACCCCTCCACTTT. Translation gives CASKTGWGPNNSPLHF.

This clonotype appeared a few times. This rearrangement joins TRBV4-1 to TRBJ2-2; weak D call: TRBD2 (5 bases). Germline CDR1 and CDR2: MGHRA and YSYEKL. CDR3 size: 16 residues. V dropped 0 bases and J dropped 8 bases, with 16 bases sitting between them. The chain's CDR3 is CASSQEQRGIRGELFF. DNA for the CDR3: TGCGCCAGCAGCCAAGAGCAACGGGGAATAAGAGGGGAGCTGTTTTTT.

This clonotype was detected many times. This rearrangement joins TRBV20-1 to TRBJ1-2; no clear D. The V gene's germline CDR1 is DFQATT and CDR2 SNEGSKA (reference sequence). The CDR3 extends over 13 amino acids. Trimming cost V 0 bases and J 1 base, with 6 bases left between them. The DNA for the CDR3 is TGCAGTGCTAGAGACCCGGATAACTATGGCTACACCTTC. Encoded protein: CSARDPDNYGYTF.

The chain uses TRBV14 and TRBJ1-4; D is possibly TRBD1 (6 bases). CDR1 is SGHDN, CDR2 FVKESK, per germline. The length of the CDR3 is 15 residues. Trimming pared 4 bases from V and 5 bases from J, leaving 14 bases between. The CDR3 sequence is CASSPNRGANEKLFF. The DNA for the CDR3 is TGTGCCAGCAGCCCGAATCGGGGGGCCAATGAAAAACTGTTTTTT.

This clonotype showed up just a few times. The chain links TRBV2 to TRBJ1-5; no clear D. Trimming left V 1 base short and J 5 bases short, with 15 bases between. The CDR3 extends over 16 amino acids. CDR1 is SNHLY, CDR2 FYNNEI, per germline. CDR3: CASSEESRASDQPQHF. The CDR3 bases are TGTGCCAGCAGTGAAGAATCCCGGGCATCGGATCAGCCCCAGCATTTT.

This clonotype came up a few times. The chain uses TRBV12-3 or TRBV12-4 and TRBJ1-2; no definite D call. The CDR3 is 14 residues long. Trimming took off 4 bases at V and 2 bases at J, with 11 bases between the two ends. The CDR3 DNA reads TGTGCCAGCAGTTCGGTGACGGAAAACTATGGCTACACCTTC. It translates to CASSSVTENYGYTF.

In this sample, this clonotype turned up a few times. The chain has TRBV7-2 and TRBJ1-2, with D possibly being TRBD1 (5 bases). The germline V gene encodes CDR1 SGHTA and CDR2 FQGNSA. This CDR3 contains 14 residues. V shed 2 bases and J shed 0 bases, with 7 bases lying between them. In DNA, the CDR3 is TGTGCCAGCAGCTTACAGACAGCTAACTATGGCTACACCTTC. This codes for CASSLQTANYGYTF. Full variable domain (rest looked up from reference TRBV7-2 and TRBJ1-2): GAGVSQSPSNKVTEKGKDVELRCDPISGHTALYWYRQSLGQGLEFLIYFQGNSAPDKSGLPSDRFSAERTGGSVSTLTIQRTQQEDSAVYLCASSLQTANYGYTFGSGTRLTVV.

CDR3 sequence reads: CSARGGNLEFF. CDR3 DNA sequence: TGCAGTGCTAGAGGGGGAAACCTGGAGTTCTTC. J is TRBJ2-1 and V is TRBV20-1; D is uncertain. From germline, CDR1 is DFQATT and CDR2 SNEGSKA (reference sequence). V was trimmed by 1 base and J by 14 bases, leaving 12 bases between them. CDR3 size: 11 residues.

The chain has TRBV6-2 or TRBV6-3 and TRBJ1-2; 7 bases line up with TRBD1. From germline, CDR1 is MNHEY and CDR2 SVGEGT. V lost 2 bases and J lost 4; bases outside the gene matches: 13. This CDR3 has 17 amino acids. In DNA, the CDR3 is TGTGCCAGCAGTTACACGTTCTCCCGGGACAGACCCTATGGCTACACCTTC. Translating it yields CASSYTFSRDRPYGYTF.

The chain employs TRBV20-1 and TRBJ1-2; 7 nucleotides align to TRBD1. The CDR3 contains 15 residues. The V segment lost 5 bases and the J segment 4 bases; nucleotides outside the gene matches: 13. The V gene's germline CDR1 is DFQATT and CDR2 SNEGSKA (reference sequence). DNA for the CDR3: TGCAGTGCTCTCCCGGAGACAGGGTGGGCCTATGGCTACACCTTC. This encodes CSALPETGWAYGYTF.

The V call is TRBV12-3 or TRBV12-4, the J call TRBJ1-5; no definite D call. The CDR3 is 13 residues long. Trimming removed 7 bases at V and 6 bases at J, with 13 bases between. Here the CDR3 reads CASTQGSAQPQHF. Here the CDR3 DNA reads TGTGCCAGCACCCAAGGTAGCGCTCAGCCCCAGCATTTT.

The table lists this clonotype with a few counts. The CDR3 here is CSAIDLLSTEAFF. The CDR3 DNA reads TGCAGTGCTATAGACCTATTGAGCACTGAAGCTTTCTTT. This rearrangement joins TRBV20-1 to TRBJ1-1; D not certain. V dropped 4 bases and J dropped 4 bases, with 13 bases sitting between them. Per germline, CDR1 DFQATT and CDR2 SNEGSKA (reference sequence). The CDR3 runs to 13 residues.